The 10 T cell receptor beta chains listed next were all sequenced from one sample in a study of blood T cells in healthy people across ages. With a J-beta primer mix and a sample-barcoded 5' primer, a second PCR ran about 7 to 11 cycles. MiXCR was run by TCRdb on the 5' RACE reads, yielding one entry per CDR3 protein. This table has approximately 1.5 million distinct CDR3 sequences, under 55% appearing once. Sequenced: blood. The receptor set was obtained from a woman younger than 35 in good health.

This clonotype was picked up a small number of times. The chain uses TRBV7-9 and TRBJ2-7; 10 bases align to TRBD1. The germline CDR1 and CDR2 sequences are SEHNR and FQNEAQ (reference sequence). This CDR3 comprises 15 residues. The J segment lost 5 bases and the V segment lost 4 bases, leaving 8 bases of the junction unmatched. This CDR3 reads CASSSLRDRGHEQYF. The CDR3 DNA reads TGTGCCAGCAGCTCCCTCCGGGACAGGGGACACGAGCAGTACTTC.

The chain links TRBV7-3 to TRBJ2-7; possible D gene TRBD2, 6 bases. This CDR3 is built from 15 residues. V dropped 4 bases and J dropped 0 bases, with 13 bases sitting between them. Per the germline V gene, CDR1 is SGHTA and CDR2 is FQGTGA. This chain's CDR3 is CASSSLSSASYEQYF. The CDR3 DNA reads as TGTGCCAGCAGCTCCCTTTCTAGCGCCTCCTACGAGCAGTACTTC.

The chain couples TRBV2 to TRBJ2-3, with D perhaps TRBD1 or TRBD2 (6 bases each). The CDR3 has 15 amino acids. V shed 4 bases and J shed 4 bases, with 15 bases lying between them. Germline CDR1 is SNHLY and CDR2 is FYNNEI. CDR3 sequence: CASSGWGRGPDTQYF. DNA of the CDR3: TGTGCCAGCAGTGGATGGGGGCGGGGACCAGATACGCAGTATTTT. Supplemented by reference TRBV2 and TRBJ2-3, the full variable domain reads EPEVTQTPSHQVTQMGQEVILRCVPISNHLYFYWYRQILGQKVEFLVSFYNNEISEKSEIFDDQFSVERPDGSNFTLKIRSTKLEDSAMYFCASSGWGRGPDTQYFGPGTRLTVL.

The chain combines TRBV2 with TRBJ2-7, with D possibly TRBD1 on 6 matching bases. Germline CDR1 is SNHLY and CDR2 is FYNNEI. The length of the CDR3 is 15 residues. V was trimmed by 7 bases and J by 1 base, leaving 17 bases between them. The CDR3 sequence: CASKDRLLTSYEQYF. In nucleotides, the CDR3 is TGTGCCAGCAAGGACAGACTTCTCACGTCCTACGAGCAGTACTTC.

This clonotype turned up a few times. This rearrangement joins TRBV7-2 to TRBJ2-3; TRBD2 might be the D (5 bases). Looked up from germline, CDR1 is SGHTA and CDR2 is FQGNSA. Trimming took off 3 bases at V and 2 bases at J, with 12 bases between the two ends. This CDR3 spans 15 amino acids. The CDR3 loop reads CASSLNGVPTDTQYF. CDR3 DNA: TGTGCCAGCAGCTTGAACGGGGTACCCACAGATACGCAGTATTTT.

With regard to this clonotype: With a much larger clone just one base away, this may be a read error. This chain joins TRBV29-1 and TRBJ2-3, with D perhaps TRBD2 (5 bases). Germline lookup yields CDR1 SQVTM and CDR2 ANQGSEA. V lost 7 bases and J lost 0, with 8 bases in between. CDR3 length equals 12 residues. The CDR3 loop reads CSGADSTDTQYF. DNA of the CDR3: TGCAGCGGAGCGGACAGCACAGATACGCAGTATTTT.

This clonotype was seen just once. Sequence at one end of the junction differs from germline and may be a read error. The chain is built from TRBV7-8 and TRBJ2-1, with 7 bases matching TRBD2. The CDR3 sequence is 13 residues long. Germline V gives CDR1 SGHVS, CDR2 FQNEAQ. Here the CDR3 DNA reads TGTGCCAGCAGCTGGGTCCTAGCGGATGAGCAGTTATTC. Protein sequence: CASSWVLADEQLF.

There are a few counts of this clonotype. This rearrangement joins TRBV29-1 to TRBJ1-2; D is ambiguous. Germline CDR1 and CDR2: SQVTM and ANQGSEA. The CDR3 loop spans 13 amino acids. V was clipped by 6 bases and J by 0 bases, with 11 bases between them. CDR3 loop: CSVAQDPNYGYTF. The CDR3 nucleotides are TGCAGCGTCGCCCAGGACCCTAACTATGGCTACACCTTC. Complete variable domain (other parts from reference TRBV29-1 and TRBJ1-2): SAVISQKPSRDICQRGTSLTIQCQVDSQVTMMFWYRQQPGQSLTLIATANQGSEATYESGFVIDKFPISRPNLTFSTLTVSNMSPEDSSIYLCSVAQDPNYGYTFGSGTRLTVV.

The chain is built from TRBV5-1 and TRBJ2-5; D unresolved. Trimming cost V 0 bases and J 3 bases, with 6 bases left between them. Germline loops: CDR1 SGHRS, CDR2 YFSETQ. The CDR3 length is 13 residues. In DNA form, the CDR3 reads TGCGCCAGCAGCTTGGTCGTAAAAGAGACCCAGTACTTC. Translation: CASSLVVKETQYF.

Many counts were recorded for this clonotype. V is TRBV12-3 or TRBV12-4 and J is TRBJ2-1; D possibly corresponds to TRBD1 (6 bases). The ends were cut back, 3 bases at V and 5 bases at J, with 11 bases in the middle. This CDR3 comprises 14 residues. The CDR3 DNA reads TGTGCCAGCAGTTTGCCACAGGGAAACAATGAGCAGTTCTTC. It is translated as CASSLPQGNNEQFF.